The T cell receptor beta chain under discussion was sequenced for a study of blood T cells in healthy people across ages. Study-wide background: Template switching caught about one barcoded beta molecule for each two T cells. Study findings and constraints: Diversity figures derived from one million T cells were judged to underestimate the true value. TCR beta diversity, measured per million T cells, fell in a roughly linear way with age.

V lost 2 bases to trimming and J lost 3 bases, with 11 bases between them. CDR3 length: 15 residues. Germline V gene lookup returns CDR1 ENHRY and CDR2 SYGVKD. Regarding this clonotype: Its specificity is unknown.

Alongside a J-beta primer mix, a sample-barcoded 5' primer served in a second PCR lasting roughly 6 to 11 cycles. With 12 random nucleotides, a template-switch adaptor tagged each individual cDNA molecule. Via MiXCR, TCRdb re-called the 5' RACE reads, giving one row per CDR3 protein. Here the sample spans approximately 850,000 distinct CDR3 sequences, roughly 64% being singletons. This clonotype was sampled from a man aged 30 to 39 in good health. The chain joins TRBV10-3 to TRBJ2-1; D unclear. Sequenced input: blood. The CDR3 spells CAISEADGVYNEQFF. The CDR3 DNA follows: TGTGCCATCAGTGAGGCGGATGGGGTCTACAATGAGCAGTTCTTC.